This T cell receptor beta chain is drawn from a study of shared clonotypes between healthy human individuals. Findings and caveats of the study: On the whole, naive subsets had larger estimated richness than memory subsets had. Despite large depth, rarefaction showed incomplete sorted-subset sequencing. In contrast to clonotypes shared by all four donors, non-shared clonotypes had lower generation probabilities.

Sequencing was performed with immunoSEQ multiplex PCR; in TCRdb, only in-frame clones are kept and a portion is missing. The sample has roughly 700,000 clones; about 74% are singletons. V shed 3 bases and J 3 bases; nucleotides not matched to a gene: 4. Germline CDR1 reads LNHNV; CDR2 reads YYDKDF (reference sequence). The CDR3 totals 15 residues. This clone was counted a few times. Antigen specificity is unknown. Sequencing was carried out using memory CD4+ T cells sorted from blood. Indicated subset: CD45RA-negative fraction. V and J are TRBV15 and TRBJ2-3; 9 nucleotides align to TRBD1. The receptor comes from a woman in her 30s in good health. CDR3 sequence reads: CATSSGQGWTDTQYF. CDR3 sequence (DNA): TGTGCCACCAGCAGCGGACAGGGGTGGACAGATACGCAGTATTTT. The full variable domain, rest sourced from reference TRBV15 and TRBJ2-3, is DAMVIQNPRYQVTQFGKPVTLSCSQTLNHNVMYWYQQKSSQAPKLLFHYYDKDFNNEADTPDNFQSRRPNTSFCFLDIRSPGLGDTAMYLCATSSGQGWTDTQYFGPGTRLTVL.